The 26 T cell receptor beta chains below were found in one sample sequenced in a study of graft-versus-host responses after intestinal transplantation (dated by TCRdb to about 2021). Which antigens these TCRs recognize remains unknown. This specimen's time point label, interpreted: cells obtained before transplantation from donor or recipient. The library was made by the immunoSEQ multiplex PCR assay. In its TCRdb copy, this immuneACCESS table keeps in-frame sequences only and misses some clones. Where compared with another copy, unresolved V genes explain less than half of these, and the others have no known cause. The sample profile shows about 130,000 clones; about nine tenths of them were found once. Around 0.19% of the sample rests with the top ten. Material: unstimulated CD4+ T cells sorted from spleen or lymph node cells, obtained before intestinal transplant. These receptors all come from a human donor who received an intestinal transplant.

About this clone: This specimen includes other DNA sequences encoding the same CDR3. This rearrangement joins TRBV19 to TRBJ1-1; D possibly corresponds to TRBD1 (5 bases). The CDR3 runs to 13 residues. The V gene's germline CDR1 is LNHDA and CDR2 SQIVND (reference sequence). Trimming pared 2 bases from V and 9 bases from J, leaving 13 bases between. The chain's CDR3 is CASSITGDSQAFF. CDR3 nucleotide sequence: TGTGCCAGTAGTATAACGGGGGATAGCCAAGCTTTCTTT. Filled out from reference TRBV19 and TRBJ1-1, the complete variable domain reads DGGITQSPKYLFRKEGQNVTLSCEQNLNHDAMYWYRQDPGQGLRLIYYSQIVNDFQKGDIAEGYSVSREKKESFPLTVTSAQKNPTAFYLCASSITGDSQAFFGQGTRLTVV.

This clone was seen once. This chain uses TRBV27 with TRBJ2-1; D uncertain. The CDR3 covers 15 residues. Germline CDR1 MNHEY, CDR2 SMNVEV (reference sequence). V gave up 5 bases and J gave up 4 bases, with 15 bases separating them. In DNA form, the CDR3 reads TGTGCCAGCAGTCTTAGTTCGGCGCTATACAATGAGCAGTTCTTC. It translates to CASSLSSALYNEQFF.

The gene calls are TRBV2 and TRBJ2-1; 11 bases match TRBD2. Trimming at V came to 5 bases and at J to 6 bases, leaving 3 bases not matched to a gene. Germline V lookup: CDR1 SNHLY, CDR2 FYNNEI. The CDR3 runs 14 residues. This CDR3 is CASSLAGGLNEQFF. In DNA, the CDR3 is TGTGCCAGCAGTCTAGCGGGAGGACTCAATGAGCAGTTCTTC. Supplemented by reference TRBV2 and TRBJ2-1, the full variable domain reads EPEVTQTPSHQVTQMGQEVILRCVPISNHLYFYWYRQILGQKVEFLVSFYNNEISEKSEIFDDQFSVERPDGSNFTLKIRSTKLEDSAMYFCASSLAGGLNEQFFGPGTRLTVL.

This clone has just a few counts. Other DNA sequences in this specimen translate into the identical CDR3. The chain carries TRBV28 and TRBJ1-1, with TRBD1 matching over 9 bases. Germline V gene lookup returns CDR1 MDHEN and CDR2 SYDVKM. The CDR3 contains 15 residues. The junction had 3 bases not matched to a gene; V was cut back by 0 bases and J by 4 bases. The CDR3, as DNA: TGTGCCAGCAGTTTATGGGGACAGGGCAGCACTGAAGCTTTCTTT. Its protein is CASSLWGQGSTEAFF.

The CDR3 bases are TGTGCCAGCTCACCATTGAGATCTCAGGGTATGAACACCATATATTTT. Its translation: CASSPLRSQGMNTIYF. The V call is TRBV18, the J call TRBJ1-3; the D gene is possibly TRBD1 (5 bases). Germline CDR1 KGHSH, CDR2 LQKENI. The V end was cut by 2 bases, the J end by 7 bases, with 18 bases between. The CDR3 is made up of 16 amino acids.

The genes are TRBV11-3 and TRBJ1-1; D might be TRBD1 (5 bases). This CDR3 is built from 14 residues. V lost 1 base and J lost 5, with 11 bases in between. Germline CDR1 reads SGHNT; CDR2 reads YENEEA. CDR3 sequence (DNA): TGTGCCAGCAGCTTAGGGGGGAGAGGGACTGAAGCTTTCTTT. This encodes CASSLGGRGTEAFF.

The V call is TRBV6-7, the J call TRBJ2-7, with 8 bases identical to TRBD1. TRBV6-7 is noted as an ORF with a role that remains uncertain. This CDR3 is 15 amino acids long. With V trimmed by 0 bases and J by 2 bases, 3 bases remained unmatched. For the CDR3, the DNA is TGTGCCAGCAGTTACTCGAGGACAGGGCCCTACGAGCAGTACTTC. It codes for CASSYSRTGPYEQYF.

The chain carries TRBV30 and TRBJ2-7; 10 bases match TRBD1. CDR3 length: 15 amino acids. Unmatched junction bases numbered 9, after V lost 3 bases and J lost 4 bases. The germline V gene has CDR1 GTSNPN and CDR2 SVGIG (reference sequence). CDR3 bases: TGTGCCTGGAGCCTTCCGGACAGGGGGGGTTACGAGCAGTACTTC. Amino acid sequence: CAWSLPDRGGYEQYF.

CDR3 nucleotide sequence: TGTGCCAGCAGAACCGGGACTACCTCCACCGGGGAGCTGTTTTTT. Amino acid sequence: CASRTGTTSTGELFF. V and J are TRBV27 and TRBJ2-2, with TRBD2 matching 7 bases. The germline gives CDR1 MNHEY, CDR2 SMNVEV (reference sequence). Trimming cost V 6 bases and J 4 bases; bases outside gene matches: 8. The CDR3 has 15 amino acids.

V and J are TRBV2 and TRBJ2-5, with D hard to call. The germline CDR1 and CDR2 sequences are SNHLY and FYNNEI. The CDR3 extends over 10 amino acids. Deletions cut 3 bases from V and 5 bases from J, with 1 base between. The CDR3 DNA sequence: TGTGCCAGCAGTGAGGAGACCCAGTACTTC. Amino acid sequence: CASSEETQYF.

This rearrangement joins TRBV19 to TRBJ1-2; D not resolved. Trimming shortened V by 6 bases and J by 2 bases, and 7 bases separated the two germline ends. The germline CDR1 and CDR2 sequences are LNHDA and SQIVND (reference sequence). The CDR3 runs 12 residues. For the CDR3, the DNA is TGTGCCAGTAGGGGCAGGAACTATGGCTACACCTTC. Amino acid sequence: CASRGRNYGYTF.

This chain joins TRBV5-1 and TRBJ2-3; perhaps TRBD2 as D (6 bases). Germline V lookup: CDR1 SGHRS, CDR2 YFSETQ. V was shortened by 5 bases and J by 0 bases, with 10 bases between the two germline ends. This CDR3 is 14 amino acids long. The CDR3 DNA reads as TGCGCCAGCAGAACGGGACTTAGCACAGATACGCAGTATTTT. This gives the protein CASRTGLSTDTQYF. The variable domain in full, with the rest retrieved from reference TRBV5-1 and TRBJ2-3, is KAGVTQTPRYLIKTRGQQVTLSCSPISGHRSVSWYQQTPGQGLQFLFEYFSETQRNKGNFPGRFSGRQFSNSRSEMNVSTLELGDSALYLCASRTGLSTDTQYFGPGTRLTVL.

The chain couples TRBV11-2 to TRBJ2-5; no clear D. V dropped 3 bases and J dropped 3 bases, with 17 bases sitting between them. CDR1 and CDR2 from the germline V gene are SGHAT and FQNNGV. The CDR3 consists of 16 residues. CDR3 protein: CASSFWRPVFEETQYF. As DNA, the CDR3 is TGTGCCAGCAGCTTTTGGCGGCCGGTTTTTGAAGAGACCCAGTACTTC.

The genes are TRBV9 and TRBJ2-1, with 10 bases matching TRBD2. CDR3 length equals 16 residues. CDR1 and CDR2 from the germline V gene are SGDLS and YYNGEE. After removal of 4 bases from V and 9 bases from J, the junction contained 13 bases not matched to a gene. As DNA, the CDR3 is TGTGCCAGCAGCTTCGGGTCTAGCGGGAGTACCGGTGAGCAGTTCTTC. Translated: CASSFGSSGSTGEQFF.

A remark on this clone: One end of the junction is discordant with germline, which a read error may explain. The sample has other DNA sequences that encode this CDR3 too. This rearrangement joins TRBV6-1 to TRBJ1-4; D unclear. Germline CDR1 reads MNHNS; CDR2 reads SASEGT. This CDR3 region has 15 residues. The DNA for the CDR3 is TGTGCCAGCAGTGGCCGAGGAGCAACCAATGAAAAACTGTTTTTT. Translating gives CASSGRGATNEKLFF.

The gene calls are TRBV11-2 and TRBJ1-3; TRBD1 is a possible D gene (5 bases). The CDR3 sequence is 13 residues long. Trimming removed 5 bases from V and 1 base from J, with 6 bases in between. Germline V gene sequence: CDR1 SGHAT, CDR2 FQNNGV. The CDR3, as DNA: TGTGCCAGCAGCCGACAGTCTGGAAACACCATATATTTT. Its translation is CASSRQSGNTIYF.

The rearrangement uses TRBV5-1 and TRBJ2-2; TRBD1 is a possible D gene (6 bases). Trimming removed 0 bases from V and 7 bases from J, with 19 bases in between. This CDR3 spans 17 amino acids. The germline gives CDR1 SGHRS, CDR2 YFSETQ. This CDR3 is CASSLATGTTLGGELFF. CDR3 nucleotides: TGCGCCAGCAGCTTGGCCACTGGGACAACCCTCGGCGGGGAGCTGTTTTTT.

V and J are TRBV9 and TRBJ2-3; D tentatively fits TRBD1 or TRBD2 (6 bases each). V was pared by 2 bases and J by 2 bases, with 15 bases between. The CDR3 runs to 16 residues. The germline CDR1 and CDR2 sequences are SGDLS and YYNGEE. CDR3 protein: CASSVDGRGLTDTQYF. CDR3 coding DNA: TGTGCCAGCAGCGTGGACGGCAGGGGACTCACAGATACGCAGTATTTT.

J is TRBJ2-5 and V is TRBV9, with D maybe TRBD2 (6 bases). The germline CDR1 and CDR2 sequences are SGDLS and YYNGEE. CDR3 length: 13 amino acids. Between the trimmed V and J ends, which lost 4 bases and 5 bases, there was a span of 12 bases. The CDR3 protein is CASSWDSTETQYF. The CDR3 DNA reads TGTGCCAGCAGCTGGGACTCAACGGAGACCCAGTACTTC.

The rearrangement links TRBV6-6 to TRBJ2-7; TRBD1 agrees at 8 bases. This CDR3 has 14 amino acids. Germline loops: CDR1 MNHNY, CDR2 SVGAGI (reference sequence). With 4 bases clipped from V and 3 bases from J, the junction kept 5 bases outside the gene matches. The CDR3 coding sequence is TGTGCCAGCAGTTGGGACAGGTCGTACTACGAGCAGTACTTC. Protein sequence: CASSWDRSYYEQYF.

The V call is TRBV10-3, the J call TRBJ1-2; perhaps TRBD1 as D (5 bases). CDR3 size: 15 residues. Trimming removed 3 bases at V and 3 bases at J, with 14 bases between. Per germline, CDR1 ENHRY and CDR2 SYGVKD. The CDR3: CAISDIAGGDYGYTF. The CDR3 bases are TGTGCCATCAGTGACATCGCAGGAGGGGACTATGGCTACACCTTC.

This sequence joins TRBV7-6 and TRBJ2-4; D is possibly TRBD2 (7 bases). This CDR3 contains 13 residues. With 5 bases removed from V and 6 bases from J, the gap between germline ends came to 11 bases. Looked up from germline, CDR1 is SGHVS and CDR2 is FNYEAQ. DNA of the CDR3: TGTGCCAGCAGCCTAGGGGGGGGAAACATTCAGTACTTC. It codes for CASSLGGGNIQYF. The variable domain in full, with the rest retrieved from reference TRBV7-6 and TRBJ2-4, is GAGVSQSPRYKVTKRGQDVALRCDPISGHVSLYWYRQALGQGPEFLTYFNYEAQQDKSGLPNDRFSAERPEGSISTLTIQRTEQRDSAMYRCASSLGGGNIQYFGAGTRLSVL.

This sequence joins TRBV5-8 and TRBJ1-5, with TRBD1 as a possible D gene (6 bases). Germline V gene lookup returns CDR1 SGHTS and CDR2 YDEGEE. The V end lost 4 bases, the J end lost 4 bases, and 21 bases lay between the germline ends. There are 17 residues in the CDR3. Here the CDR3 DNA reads TGTGCCAGCAGCCCAAGAAGGGGGGCGGCGGATAATCAGCCCCAGCATTTT. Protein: CASSPRRGAADNQPQHF.

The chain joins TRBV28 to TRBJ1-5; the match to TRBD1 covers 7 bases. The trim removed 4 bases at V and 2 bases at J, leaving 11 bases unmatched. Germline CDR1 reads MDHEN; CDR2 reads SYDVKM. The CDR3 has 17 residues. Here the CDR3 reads CASSSYRGLNGNQPQHF. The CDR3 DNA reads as TGTGCCAGCAGTTCCTACAGGGGTCTTAACGGCAATCAGCCCCAGCATTTT.

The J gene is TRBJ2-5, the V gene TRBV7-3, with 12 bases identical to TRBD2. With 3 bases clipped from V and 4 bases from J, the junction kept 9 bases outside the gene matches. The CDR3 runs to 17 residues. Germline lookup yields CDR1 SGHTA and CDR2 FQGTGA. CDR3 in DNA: TGTGCCAGCAGCTTCGGTCTAGCGGGAGGGGTTGGAGAGACCCAGTACTTC. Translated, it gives CASSFGLAGGVGETQYF.

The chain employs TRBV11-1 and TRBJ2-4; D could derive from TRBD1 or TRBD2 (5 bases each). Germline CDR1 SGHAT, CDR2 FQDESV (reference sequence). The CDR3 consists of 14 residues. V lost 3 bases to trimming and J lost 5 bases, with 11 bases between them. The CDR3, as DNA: TGTGCCAGCAGCTTTTTCGGGACGGAAAACATTCAGTACTTC. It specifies CASSFFGTENIQYF.